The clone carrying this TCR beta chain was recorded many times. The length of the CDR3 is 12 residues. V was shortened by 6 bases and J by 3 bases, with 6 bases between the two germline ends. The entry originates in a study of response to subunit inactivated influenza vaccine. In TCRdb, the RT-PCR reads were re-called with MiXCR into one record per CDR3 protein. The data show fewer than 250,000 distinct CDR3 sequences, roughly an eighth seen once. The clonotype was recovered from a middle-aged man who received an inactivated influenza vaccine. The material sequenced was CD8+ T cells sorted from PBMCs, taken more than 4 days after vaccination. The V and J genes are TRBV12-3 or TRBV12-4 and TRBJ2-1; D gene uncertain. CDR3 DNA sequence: TGTGCCAGCAGAGTAGTCTACAATGAGCAGTTCTTC. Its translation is CASRVVYNEQFF.